The present T cell receptor (beta chain) was sequenced within a study of response to subunit inactivated influenza vaccine. This clonotype appeared a few times. The CDR3 covers 15 residues. Germline CDR1 and CDR2: SGDLS and YYNGEE. Deletions cut 0 bases from V and 4 bases from J, with 11 bases between. Each CDR3 protein gets one entry after TCRdb re-called the RT-PCR reads with MiXCR. This table holds approximately 520,000 distinct CDR3 sequences, 25% found once. The source material was CD4+ T cells sorted from PBMCs, sampled roughly 5 days after vaccination. The receptor was derived from a man aged 45-65 years who received an inactivated influenza vaccine. The chain uses TRBV9 and TRBJ2-1; D is uncertain. CDR3 protein: CASSVVSVHYNEQFF. The CDR3 DNA follows: TGTGCCAGCAGCGTAGTTAGTGTTCATTACAATGAGCAGTTCTTC. Full variable domain (outside the CDR3, taken from reference TRBV9 and TRBJ2-1): DSGVTQTPKHLITATGQRVTLRCSPRSGDLSVYWYQQSLDQGLQFLIQYYNGEERAKGNILERFSAQQFPDLHSELNLSSLELGDSALYFCASSVVSVHYNEQFFGPGTRLTVL.